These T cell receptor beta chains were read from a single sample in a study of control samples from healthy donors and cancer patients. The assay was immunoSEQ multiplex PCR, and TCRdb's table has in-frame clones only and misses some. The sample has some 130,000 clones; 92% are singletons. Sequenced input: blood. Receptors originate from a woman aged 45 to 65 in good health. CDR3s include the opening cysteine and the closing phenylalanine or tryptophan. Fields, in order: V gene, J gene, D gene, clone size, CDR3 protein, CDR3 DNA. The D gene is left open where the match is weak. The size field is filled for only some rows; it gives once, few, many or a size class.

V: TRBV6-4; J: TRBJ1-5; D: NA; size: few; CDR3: CASRIGLNQPQHF; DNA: TGTGCCAGCAGAATAGGTCTCAATCAGCCCCAGCATTTT
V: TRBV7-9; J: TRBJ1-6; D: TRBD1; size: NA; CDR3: CASSLALGGPHNSPLHF; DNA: TGTGCCAGCAGCTTAGCCTTAGGGGGCCCTCATAATTCACCCCTCCACTTT
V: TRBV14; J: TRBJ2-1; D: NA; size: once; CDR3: CASSQVYEQFF; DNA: TGTGCCAGCAGCCAAGTGTATGAGCAGTTCTTC
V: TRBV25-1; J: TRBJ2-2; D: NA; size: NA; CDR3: CASSEGAGEAGELFF; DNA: TGTGCCAGCAGTGAAGGGGCAGGGGAGGCCGGGGAGCTGTTTTTT
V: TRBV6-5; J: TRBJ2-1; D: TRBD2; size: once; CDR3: CASSLAGVSYNEQFF; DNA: TGTGCCAGCAGTTTAGCGGGGGTCTCCTACAATGAGCAGTTCTTC
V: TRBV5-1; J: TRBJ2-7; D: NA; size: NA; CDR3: CASSLVGPSSYEQYF; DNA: TGCGCCAGCAGCTTGGTAGGCCCTAGCTCCTACGAGCAGTACTTC
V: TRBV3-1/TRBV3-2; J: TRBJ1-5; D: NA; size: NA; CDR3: CASSQAEGRNQPQHF; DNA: TGTGCCAGCAGCCAAGCTGAGGGGCGCAATCAGCCCCAGCATTTT
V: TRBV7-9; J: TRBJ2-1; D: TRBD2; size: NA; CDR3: CASSLWSLAGFYEQFF; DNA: TGTGCCAGCAGCTTATGGTCCCTAGCGGGATTCTATGAGCAGTTCTTC
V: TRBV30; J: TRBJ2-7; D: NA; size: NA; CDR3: CAWKTPGAGYEQYF; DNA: TGTGCCTGGAAGACCCCCGGGGCAGGCTACGAGCAGTACTTC
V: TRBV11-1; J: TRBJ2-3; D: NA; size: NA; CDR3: CASSSTWADTQYF; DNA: TGTGCCAGCAGCTCCACATGGGCAGATACGCAGTATTTT
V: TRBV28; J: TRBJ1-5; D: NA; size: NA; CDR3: CASLSGSSNQPQHF; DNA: TGTGCCAGCCTTTCCGGGTCTAGCAATCAGCCCCAGCATTTT
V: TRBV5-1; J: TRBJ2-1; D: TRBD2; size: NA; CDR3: CASMPTSGSSYNEQFF; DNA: TGCGCCAGCATGCCCACCAGCGGGAGCTCCTACAATGAGCAGTTCTTC
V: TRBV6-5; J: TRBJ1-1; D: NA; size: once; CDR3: CASSSRLGAFF; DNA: TGTGCCAGCAGCTCACGCCTGGGGGCTTTCTTT
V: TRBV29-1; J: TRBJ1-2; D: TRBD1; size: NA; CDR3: CSARQGTYGYTF; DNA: TGCAGTGCCCGACAGGGTACCTATGGCTACACCTTC
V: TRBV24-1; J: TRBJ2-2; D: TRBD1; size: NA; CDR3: CATSGKTGGVTGELFF; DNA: TGTGCCACCAGTGGCAAGACAGGGGGAGTAACCGGGGAGCTGTTTTTT
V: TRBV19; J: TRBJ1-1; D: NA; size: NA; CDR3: CASSIPLRDTEAFF; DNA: TGTGCCAGTAGTATACCCCTCCGCGACACTGAAGCTTTCTTT
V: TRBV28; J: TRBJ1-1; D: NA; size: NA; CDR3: CASRGGWNTEAFF; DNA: TGTGCCAGCAGGGGGGGGTGGAACACTGAAGCTTTCTTT
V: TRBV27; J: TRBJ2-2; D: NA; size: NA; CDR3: CAAGLPGGELFF; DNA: TGTGCCGCGGGACTCCCGGGCGGGGAGCTGTTTTTT
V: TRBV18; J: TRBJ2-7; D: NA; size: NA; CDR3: CASSPITGSYEQYF; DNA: TGTGCCAGCTCACCAATAACTGGTTCCTACGAGCAGTACTTC
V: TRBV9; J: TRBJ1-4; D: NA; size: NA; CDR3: CASSVGQGRGGEKLFF; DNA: TGTGCCAGCAGCGTAGGGCAGGGACGTGGTGGTGAAAAACTGTTTTTT
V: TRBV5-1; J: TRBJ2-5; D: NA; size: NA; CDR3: CASSLDGLVGSETQYF; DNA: TGCGCCAGCAGCTTGGATGGGCTTGTGGGTAGTGAGACCCAGTACTTC
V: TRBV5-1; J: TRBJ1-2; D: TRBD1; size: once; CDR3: CASSAGQGFTGYTF; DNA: TGCGCCAGCAGCGCGGGACAGGGGTTTACTGGCTACACCTTC
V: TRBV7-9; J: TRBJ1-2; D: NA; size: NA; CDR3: CASSLGVNRGYTF; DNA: TGTGCCAGCAGCTTAGGGGTGAATCGGGGCTACACCTTC
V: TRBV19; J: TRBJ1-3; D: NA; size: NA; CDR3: CASRARGEAGNTIYF; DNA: TGTGCCAGTAGAGCGCGAGGGGAGGCTGGAAACACCATATATTTT
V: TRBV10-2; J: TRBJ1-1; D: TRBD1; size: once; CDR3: CASKQGTEAFF; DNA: TGCGCCAGCAAACAGGGGACTGAAGCTTTCTTT
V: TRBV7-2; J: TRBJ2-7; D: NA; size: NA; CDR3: CASTAVGGSSYEQYF; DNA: TGTGCCAGCACCGCTGTAGGTGGGAGCTCCTACGAGCAGTACTTC
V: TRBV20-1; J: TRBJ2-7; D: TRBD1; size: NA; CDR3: CSADRGGEQYF; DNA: TGCAGTGCTGACAGGGGGGGCGAGCAGTACTTC